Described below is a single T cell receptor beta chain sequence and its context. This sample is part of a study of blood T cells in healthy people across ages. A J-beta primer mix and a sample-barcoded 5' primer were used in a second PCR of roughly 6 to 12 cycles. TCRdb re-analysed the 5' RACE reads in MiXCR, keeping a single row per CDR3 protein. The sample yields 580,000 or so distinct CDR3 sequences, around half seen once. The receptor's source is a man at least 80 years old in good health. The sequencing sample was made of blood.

The CDR3 region is CASGGPGNTGELFF. The CDR3 region has the DNA TGCGCCAGCGGTGGCCCAGGGAACACCGGGGAGCTGTTTTTT. The chain combines TRBV5-1 with TRBJ2-2; D is undetermined. The V gene lost 7 bases and the J gene lost 1 base, with 11 bases spanning the gap. This CDR3 has 14 amino acids. Germline V CDR1 and CDR2: SGHRS, YFSETQ.